Listed below are T cell receptor beta chains from one sample, sequenced in a study of radiotherapy plus CTLA-4 blockade in lung cancer. Some clones are missing from TCRdb's copy, which holds only in-frame ones; the method was immunoSEQ multiplex PCR. Among roughly 100,000 clones listed, 85% to 90% were seen once. The starting material was peripheral blood, obtained from a patient treated with radiotherapy plus ipilimumab. Source of these receptors: a human donor with non-small cell lung cancer that progressed on radiotherapy plus ipilimumab. Some clones in this sample may be carry-over from other donors' samples. The CDR3 runs from the conserved cysteine through the conserved F or W. Each record gives: V gene, J gene, D gene, clone size, CDR3 protein, CDR3 DNA. D genes are given only for firm matches. Only part of the rows carry a size: once, few, many, or a class if the clone is expanded.

v_gene: TRBV18; j_gene: TRBJ2-1; d_gene: TRBD1; abundance: -; CDR3aa: CASSPPNRGAYNEQFF; CDR3nt: TGTGCCAGCTCACCACCGAACAGGGGTGCGTACAATGAGCAGTTCTTC
v_gene: TRBV2; j_gene: TRBJ2-3; d_gene: -; abundance: -; CDR3aa: CASSERGGTDTQYF; CDR3nt: TGTGCCAGCAGTGAGAGGGGTGGCACAGATACGCAGTATTTT
v_gene: TRBV27; j_gene: TRBJ2-7; d_gene: TRBD2; abundance: -; CDR3aa: CASSYGTSGYEQYF; CDR3nt: TGTGCCAGCAGTTACGGGACTAGCGGGTACGAGCAGTACTTC
v_gene: TRBV4-2; j_gene: TRBJ1-3; d_gene: -; abundance: once; CDR3aa: CASSQGQSSGNTIYF; CDR3nt: TGTGCCAGCAGCCAAGGACAGAGCTCTGGAAACACCATATATTTT
v_gene: TRBV11-2; j_gene: TRBJ1-6; d_gene: -; abundance: -; CDR3aa: CASSLVFMYSPLHF; CDR3nt: TGTGCCAGCAGCTTAGTCTTTATGTATTCACCCCTCCACTTT
v_gene: TRBV7-2; j_gene: TRBJ1-5; d_gene: -; abundance: -; CDR3aa: CASSRLNQPQHF; CDR3nt: TGTGCCAGCAGCAGACTTAATCAGCCCCAGCATTTT
v_gene: TRBV7-8; j_gene: TRBJ1-3; d_gene: -; abundance: -; CDR3aa: CASSLARFVRLSGNTIYF; CDR3nt: TGTGCCAGCAGCTTAGCGAGATTTGTTAGGCTTTCTGGAAACACCATATATTTT
v_gene: TRBV6-6; j_gene: TRBJ2-1; d_gene: -; abundance: -; CDR3aa: CASSYPDSNEQFF; CDR3nt: TGTGCCAGCAGTTACCCTGACTCAAATGAGCAGTTCTTC
v_gene: TRBV2; j_gene: TRBJ2-3; d_gene: TRBD2; abundance: -; CDR3aa: CASIAGGRWDTQYF; CDR3nt: TGTGCCAGCATAGCGGGGGGCCGGTGGGATACGCAGTATTTT
v_gene: TRBV2; j_gene: TRBJ2-3; d_gene: TRBD2; abundance: -; CDR3aa: CASSGTSGGSTQYF; CDR3nt: TGTGCCAGCAGTGGTACTAGCGGGGGGAGTACGCAGTATTTT
v_gene: TRBV7-7; j_gene: TRBJ1-1; d_gene: -; abundance: -; CDR3aa: CASSRAGGTEAFF; CDR3nt: TGTGCTAGCAGCCGTGCGGGGGGGACTGAAGCTTTCTTT
v_gene: TRBV6-6; j_gene: TRBJ1-6; d_gene: TRBD1; abundance: -; CDR3aa: CASSYPGQGKSPLHF; CDR3nt: TGTGCCAGCAGTTACCCGGGACAGGGAAAATCACCCCTCCACTTT
v_gene: TRBV15; j_gene: TRBJ2-7; d_gene: -; abundance: -; CDR3aa: CATSRDLRVTVPYEQYF; CDR3nt: TGTGCCACCAGCAGAGATCTCCGGGTTACTGTTCCCTACGAGCAGTACTTC
v_gene: TRBV5-4; j_gene: TRBJ1-2; d_gene: -; abundance: -; CDR3aa: CASSEGTSPQLGDYGYTF; CDR3nt: TGTGCCAGCAGCGAGGGGACATCTCCTCAACTAGGGGACTATGGCTACACCTTC
v_gene: TRBV19; j_gene: TRBJ1-2; d_gene: TRBD1; abundance: -; CDR3aa: CASSSLPGTGIDYGYTF; CDR3nt: TGTGCCAGTAGTTCCCTCCCCGGGACAGGAATTGACTATGGCTACACCTTC
v_gene: TRBV29-1; j_gene: TRBJ1-1; d_gene: TRBD1; abundance: -; CDR3aa: CSGGDRGITEAFF; CDR3nt: TGCAGCGGGGGGGACAGGGGAATAACTGAAGCTTTCTTT
v_gene: TRBV29-1; j_gene: TRBJ1-2; d_gene: TRBD1; abundance: -; CDR3aa: CSVGGTGGIGYTF; CDR3nt: TGCAGCGTTGGAGGGACAGGGGGTATTGGCTACACCTTC
v_gene: TRBV11-1; j_gene: TRBJ1-2; d_gene: -; abundance: -; CDR3aa: CASSTQGANYGYTF; CDR3nt: TGTGCCAGCAGCACACAGGGAGCTAACTATGGCTACACCTTC
v_gene: TRBV6-5; j_gene: TRBJ1-1; d_gene: -; abundance: -; CDR3aa: CASISTLIEAFF; CDR3nt: TGTGCCAGCATTTCGACCCTGATTGAAGCTTTCTTT
v_gene: TRBV18; j_gene: TRBJ1-1; d_gene: -; abundance: -; CDR3aa: CASSPLKGLNTEAFF; CDR3nt: TGTGCCAGCTCACCGTTGAAGGGGCTGAACACTGAAGCTTTCTTT
v_gene: TRBV29-1; j_gene: TRBJ1-2; d_gene: -; abundance: once; CDR3aa: CSVVPSGYGYTF; CDR3nt: TGCAGCGTTGTCCCTTCAGGGTATGGCTACACCTTC
v_gene: TRBV15; j_gene: TRBJ2-5; d_gene: -; abundance: -; CDR3aa: CATSPSGSPRGETQYF; CDR3nt: TGTGCCACCAGCCCCTCCGGGTCCCCGAGGGGGGAGACCCAGTACTTC